This T cell receptor beta chain comes out of a study of T cell repertoires in cytomegalovirus infection. Overall study context: Recently identified HLA-C-restricted CMV epitopes and well-studied HLA-B-restricted CMV epitopes were used by the study. Carrying CMV and the relevant HLA type showed in public TCR beta signatures.

Whole-study findings and limits: Summed frequency of public TCR beta families distinguished CMV carriers with the relevant HLA. HLA-C-restricted TCR beta clonotypes specific for CMV led the ex vivo response.

TCRdb passed the reads through MiXCR, listing each CDR3 protein once. The table records around 300,000 distinct CDR3 sequences, under 25% of them present only once. A few counts support this clonotype. Its antigen is undetermined. The CDR3 totals 13 residues. Trimming took 6 bases from V and 0 from J, leaving 8 bases between them. Here the sequenced sample was cultured PBMCs, taken from culture after CMV antigen stimulation. The TCR comes from a human donor in good health (CMV status not recorded). Some clones in this sample may be carry-over from other donors' samples. The V gene is TRBV12-3 or TRBV12-4, the J gene TRBJ1-2, with D unresolved. The CDR3 spells CASRSDANYGYTF. The CDR3 DNA is TGTGCCAGCAGGTCCGACGCTAACTATGGCTACACCTTC.